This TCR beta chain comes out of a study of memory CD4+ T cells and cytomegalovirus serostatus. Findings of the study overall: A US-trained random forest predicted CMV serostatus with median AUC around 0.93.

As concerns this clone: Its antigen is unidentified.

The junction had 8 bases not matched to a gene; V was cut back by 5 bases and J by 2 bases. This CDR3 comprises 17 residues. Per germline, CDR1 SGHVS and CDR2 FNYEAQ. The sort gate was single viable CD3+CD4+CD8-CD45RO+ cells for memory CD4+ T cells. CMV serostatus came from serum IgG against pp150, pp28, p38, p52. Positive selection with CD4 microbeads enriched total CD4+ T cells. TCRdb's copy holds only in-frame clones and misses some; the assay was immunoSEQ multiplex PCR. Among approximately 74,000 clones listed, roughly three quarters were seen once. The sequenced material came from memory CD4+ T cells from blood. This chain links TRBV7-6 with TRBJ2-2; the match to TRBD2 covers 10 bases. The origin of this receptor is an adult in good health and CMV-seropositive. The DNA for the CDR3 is TGTGCCAGCAGCCGTCTGCTAGCGGGGGTTAACACCGGGGAGCTGTTTTTT. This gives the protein CASSRLLAGVNTGELFF.